The next 8 T cell receptor beta chains were all read from a single sample in a study of CD8+ T cells in alopecia areata. Following RNA extraction, reverse transcription yielded cDNA that acted as the sequencing template. The repertoire was sequenced with immunoSEQ multiplex PCR; TCRdb's copy has only in-frame clones and lacks some. Of some 190,000 clones in the sample, roughly 60% were seen once. Indicated treatment: oral pan-JAK inhibitor, 5-10 mg twice daily. Sample: CD4+ T cells sorted from blood, taken at week 24, from a patient treated with tofacitinib. These TCRs come from a human donor with alopecia areata.

This clone was observed a few times. V gene TRBV5-1 combines with J gene TRBJ1-6, with D uncertain. The germline V gene has CDR1 SGHRS and CDR2 YFSETQ. V was shortened by 2 bases and J by 10 bases, with 19 bases between the two germline ends. This CDR3 is built from 16 residues. The CDR3 DNA sequence: TGCGCCAGCAGCTTAACCCTGGACCAGACCCGGTCACCCCTCCACTTT. It yields the protein CASSLTLDQTRSPLHF.

This clone was found a few times. This chain uses TRBV2 with TRBJ2-5, with D maybe TRBD2 (6 bases). V was cut by 7 bases and J by 2 bases, with 11 bases left in between. The germline V gene encodes CDR1 SNHLY and CDR2 FYNNEI. CDR3 length equals 13 residues. As DNA, the CDR3 is TGTGCCAGCAACGGGGGACGGCAAGAGACCCAGTACTTC. This gives the protein CASNGGRQETQYF.

This rearrangement joins TRBV29-1 to TRBJ1-5; 11 nucleotides line up with TRBD1. Germline V CDR1 and CDR2: SQVTM, ANQGSEA. Unmatched junction bases numbered 7, after V lost 6 bases and J lost 6 bases. There are 14 residues in the CDR3. The CDR3 nucleotides read TGCAGCGTCTCACCGGGACAGGGGGTTCAGCCCCAGCATTTT. It encodes CSVSPGQGVQPQHF.

The chain has TRBV2 and TRBJ1-4, with D perhaps matching TRBD1 (6 bases). From germline, CDR1 is SNHLY and CDR2 FYNNEI. CDR3 length: 13 amino acids. V lost 7 bases and J lost 8, with 14 bases in between. DNA of the CDR3: TGTGCCAGCATGTGGACAGTTCAAGAAAAACTGTTTTTT. This sequence encodes CASMWTVQEKLFF.

The chain joins TRBV11-2 to TRBJ1-5; 8 nucleotides agree with TRBD1. Germline V CDR1 and CDR2: SGHAT, FQNNGV. The junction had 2 bases not matched to a gene; V was cut back by 1 base and J by 6 bases. This CDR3 is 14 amino acids long. As DNA, the CDR3 is TGTGCCAGCAGCTTAGCAGGGGGCGGTCAGCCCCAGCATTTT. Amino acid sequence: CASSLAGGGQPQHF.

In this sample, this clone turned up a few times. The chain couples TRBV19 to TRBJ2-5, with D possibly being TRBD1 or TRBD2 (5 bases each). Germline CDR1 LNHDA, CDR2 SQIVND (reference sequence). CDR3 length equals 14 residues. Between the trimmed V and J ends, which lost 6 bases and 1 base, there was a span of 12 bases. In nucleotides, the CDR3 is TGTGCCAGTAGACCGGGACGGCTCCAAGAGACCCAGTACTTC. It codes for CASRPGRLQETQYF.

The V gene is TRBV4-3, the J gene TRBJ1-1; the D is unclear. V was pared by 0 bases and J by 0 bases, with 8 bases between. The CDR3 has 15 residues. Per the germline V gene, CDR1 is LGHNA and CDR2 is YSLEER. The CDR3 DNA is TGCGCCAGCAGCCAAGAAGGACTGATGAACACTGAAGCTTTCTTT. It specifies CASSQEGLMNTEAFF.

This sequence joins TRBV19 and TRBJ2-1, with D perhaps TRBD2 (6 bases). This CDR3 region has 14 residues. Germline lookup yields CDR1 LNHDA and CDR2 SQIVND (reference sequence). V lost 10 bases, J lost 5 bases, and 18 bases lay in between. The CDR3 region has the DNA TGTGCCACTATCGGAGGGACGATTGACAATGAGCAGTTCTTC. Translation gives CATIGGTIDNEQFF.